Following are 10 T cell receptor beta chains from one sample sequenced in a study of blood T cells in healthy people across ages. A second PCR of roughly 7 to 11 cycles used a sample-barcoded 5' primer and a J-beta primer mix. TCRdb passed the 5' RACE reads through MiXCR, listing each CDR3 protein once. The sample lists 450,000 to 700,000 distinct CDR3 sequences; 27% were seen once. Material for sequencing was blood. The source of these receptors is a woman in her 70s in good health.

CDR3 protein: CASSLSGSVYEQYF. In nucleotides, the CDR3 is TGTGCCAGCAGTTTATCAGGGTCGGTCTACGAGCAGTACTTC. The chain is built from TRBV12-3 or TRBV12-4 and TRBJ2-5, with a possible D match to TRBD1 (5 bases). Near its end, the DNA agrees better with TRBJ2-7, so the J call may be wrong. The CDR3 runs to 14 residues.

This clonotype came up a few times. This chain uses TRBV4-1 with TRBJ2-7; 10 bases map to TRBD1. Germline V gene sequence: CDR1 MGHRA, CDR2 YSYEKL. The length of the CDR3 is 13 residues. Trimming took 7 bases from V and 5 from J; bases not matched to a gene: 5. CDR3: CASNRQGANEQYF. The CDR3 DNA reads TGCGCCAGCAACCGACAGGGGGCTAACGAGCAGTACTTC.

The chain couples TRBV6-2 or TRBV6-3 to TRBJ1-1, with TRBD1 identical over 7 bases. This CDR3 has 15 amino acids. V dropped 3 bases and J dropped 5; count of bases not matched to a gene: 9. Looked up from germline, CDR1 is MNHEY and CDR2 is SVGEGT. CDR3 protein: CASSYWRGLGTEAFF. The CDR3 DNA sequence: TGTGCCAGCAGTTATTGGAGGGGGCTAGGAACTGAAGCTTTCTTT.

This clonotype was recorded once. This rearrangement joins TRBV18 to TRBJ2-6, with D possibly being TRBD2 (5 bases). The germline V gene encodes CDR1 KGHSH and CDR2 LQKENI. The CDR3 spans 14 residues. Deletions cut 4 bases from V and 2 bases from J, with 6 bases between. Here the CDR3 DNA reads TGTGCCAGCTCACGGACTCCTGGGGCCAACGTCCTGACTTTC. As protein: CASSRTPGANVLTF.

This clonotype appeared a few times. This CDR3 reads CAISDEKWVGQYF. CDR3 coding DNA: TGTGCCATCAGTGACGAAAAGTGGGTCGGACAGTACTTC. The chain couples TRBV10-3 to TRBJ2-7; no clear D gene. Per the germline V gene, CDR1 is ENHRY and CDR2 is SYGVKD. The V end was cut by 3 bases, the J end by 10 bases, with 16 bases between. The CDR3 length is 13 residues.

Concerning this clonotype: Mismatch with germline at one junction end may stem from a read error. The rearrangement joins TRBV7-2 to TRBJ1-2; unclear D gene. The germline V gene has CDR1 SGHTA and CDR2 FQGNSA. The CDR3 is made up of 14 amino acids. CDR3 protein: CASSLKGDFYGYTF. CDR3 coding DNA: TGTGCCAGCAGCTTAAAGGGCGATTTCTATGGTTACACCTTC.

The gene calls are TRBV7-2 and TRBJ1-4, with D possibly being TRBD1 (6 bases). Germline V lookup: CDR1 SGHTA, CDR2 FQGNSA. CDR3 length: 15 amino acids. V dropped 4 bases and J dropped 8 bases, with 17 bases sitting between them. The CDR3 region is CASSYGQSKGEKLFF. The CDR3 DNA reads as TGTGCCAGCAGCTACGGACAGTCGAAGGGGGAAAAACTGTTTTTT.

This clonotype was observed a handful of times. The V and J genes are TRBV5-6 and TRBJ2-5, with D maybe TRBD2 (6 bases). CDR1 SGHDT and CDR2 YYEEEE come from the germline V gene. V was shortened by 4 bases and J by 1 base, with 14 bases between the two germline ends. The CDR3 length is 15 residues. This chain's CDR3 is CASSRFGGVQETQYF. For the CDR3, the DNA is TGTGCCAGCAGCCGCTTCGGGGGAGTCCAAGAGACCCAGTACTTC.

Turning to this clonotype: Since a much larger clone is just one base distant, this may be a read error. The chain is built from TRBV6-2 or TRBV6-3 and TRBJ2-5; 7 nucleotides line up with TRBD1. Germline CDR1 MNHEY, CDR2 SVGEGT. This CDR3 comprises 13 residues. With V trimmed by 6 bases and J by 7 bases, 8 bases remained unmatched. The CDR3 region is CASRATGSRTQYF. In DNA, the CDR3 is TGTGCCAGCAGGGCGACAGGGAGTCGGACCCAGTACTTC.

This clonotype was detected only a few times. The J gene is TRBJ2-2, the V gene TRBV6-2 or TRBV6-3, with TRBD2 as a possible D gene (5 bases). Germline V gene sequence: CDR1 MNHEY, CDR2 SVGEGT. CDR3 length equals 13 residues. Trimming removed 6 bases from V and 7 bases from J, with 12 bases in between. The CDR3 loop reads CASRELDLGELFF. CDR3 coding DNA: TGTGCCAGCAGGGAACTAGATCTCGGGGAGCTGTTTTTT.